This T cell receptor (beta chain) was sequenced in a study of blood T cell repertoires in COVID-19 (TCRdb year 2020). Background on the whole study: Samples covering the acute and convalescent phases of COVID-19 were provided by collaborators in the United States, Italy and Spain. A de-identified subject ID, COVID-19 status, age in years and sex were almost always included in the sample metadata. Deeply sampled blood TCRbeta repertoires from subjects exposed to, actively infected with, or recovered from COVID-19 were included in the dataset. A freely available public database, intended as a resource for researchers studying the immune response to SARS-CoV-2, is where the repertoires were released. The samples were drawn from two sources: the first 160 participants of the ongoing ImmuneRACE study, and approximately 1,300 subjects contributed by 6 global collaborators. Where available, HLA class I and class II types were obtained from metadata supplied by the sample provider rather than from assay-based typing. The material from the prospective study consisted of cDNA or gDNA derived from T cells, B-cell-depleted T cells, or PBMCs. Points the paper makes about the study in general: How much clinical and demographic metadata was included differed by source and by participant, and the metadata was provided uncurated.

Whole blood was collected in K2EDTA tubes by collaborating institutions according to the institutions' own protocols. Collaborator samples were shipped for TCRbeta analysis as frozen whole blood, isolated PBMCs, or DNA extracted from either sample type. TCRbeta CDR3 regions were amplified from genomic DNA by means of the immunoSEQ Assay, a bias-controlled multiplex PCR. The authors' analysis ran thus. Within the assay, amplification of reference gene primers was used to estimate how many nucleated cells each sample contained. To quantify the absolute abundance of each unique TCRbeta CDR3 rearrangement, sequence reads were collapsed and filtered. Productive Simpson clonality was computed per sample as the square root of Simpson's diversity index over productive rearrangements. TCRdb took this table from immuneACCESS and kept in-frame rearrangements with V and J called. Such tables lack part of the clones; where checked against another copy, unresolved V genes explain under half of the gap, and the rest is unexplained. V and J calls and clone size are those listed in that table; D and trimming were worked out from the DNA. The table for this sample lists approximately 52,000 clones; 70% to 90% of them were counted only once. The top ten clonotypes cover approximately 15% of the sample.

A note on this clone: This receptor's antigen is unknown. There are no base qualities to consult, and no much larger clone falls within one base.

The CDR3 sequence holds 12 residues, the cysteine and phenylalanine included. Only the CDR3 DNA stays, 36 bases, in frame from base 1. According to the germline V gene, CDR1 reads SGHVS and CDR2 reads FNYEAQ. V is cut back by 5 bases and J by 8 bases, with 4 bases in the junction unmatched. The chain couples TRBV7-6 to TRBJ1-2; 8 of the junction bases match TRBD1. Source material: peripheral blood. This sequence originates from a man between 70 and 80 years old with acute or convalescent COVID-19. At the DNA level, the sequence is TGTGCCAGCAGCGGTGACAGGGGCGGCTACACCTTC. It translates as CASSGDRGGYTF.